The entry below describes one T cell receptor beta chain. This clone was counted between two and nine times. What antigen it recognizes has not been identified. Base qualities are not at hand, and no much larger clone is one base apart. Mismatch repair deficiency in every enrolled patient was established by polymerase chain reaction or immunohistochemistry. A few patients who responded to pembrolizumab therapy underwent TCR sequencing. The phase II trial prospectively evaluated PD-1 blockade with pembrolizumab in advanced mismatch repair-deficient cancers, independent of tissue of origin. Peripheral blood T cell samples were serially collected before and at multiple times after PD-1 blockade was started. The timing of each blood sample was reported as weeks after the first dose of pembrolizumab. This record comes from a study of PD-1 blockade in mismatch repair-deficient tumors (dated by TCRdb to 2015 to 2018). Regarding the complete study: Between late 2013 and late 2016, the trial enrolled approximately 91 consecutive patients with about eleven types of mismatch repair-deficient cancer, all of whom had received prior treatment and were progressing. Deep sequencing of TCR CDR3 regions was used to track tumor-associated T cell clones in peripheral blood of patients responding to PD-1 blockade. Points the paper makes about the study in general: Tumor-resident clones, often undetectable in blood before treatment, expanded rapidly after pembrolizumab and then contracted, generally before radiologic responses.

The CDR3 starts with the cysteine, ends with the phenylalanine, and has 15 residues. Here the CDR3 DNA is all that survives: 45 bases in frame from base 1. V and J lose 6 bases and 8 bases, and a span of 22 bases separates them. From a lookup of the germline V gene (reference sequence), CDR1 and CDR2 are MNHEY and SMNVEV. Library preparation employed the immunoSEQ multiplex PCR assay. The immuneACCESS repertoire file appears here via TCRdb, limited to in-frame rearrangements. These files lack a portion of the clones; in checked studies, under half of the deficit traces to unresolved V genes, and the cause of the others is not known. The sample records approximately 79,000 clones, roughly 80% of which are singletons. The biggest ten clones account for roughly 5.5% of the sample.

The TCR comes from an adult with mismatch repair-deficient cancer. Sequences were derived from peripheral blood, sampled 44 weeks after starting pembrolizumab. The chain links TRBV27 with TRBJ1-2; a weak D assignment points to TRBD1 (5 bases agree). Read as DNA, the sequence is TGTGCCAGCAGCTTGGTTGGGACGTCGGCCTCCGGCTACACCTTC. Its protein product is CASSLVGTSASGYTF.